These 4 T cell receptor beta chains share one sample of origin, sequenced in a study of CD8 T cells in Susac syndrome. When the RNA was reverse transcribed, random hexamers were used with an input of 0.5 to 1 ug. One entry per CDR3 protein, called by TCRdb with MiXCR from the immunoSEQ multiplex PCR reads. The table lists under 200,000 distinct CDR3 sequences, 85% to 95% of them singletons. The sequenced sample consisted of CD4+ T cells from PBMCs. These receptors were collected from a human donor in good health.

This rearrangement joins TRBV7-2 to TRBJ2-5, with TRBD1 as a possible D gene (6 bases). V was shortened by 5 bases and J by 7 bases, with 20 bases between the two germline ends. The CDR3 is 15 amino acids. Germline CDR1 and CDR2: SGHTA and FQGNSA. In nucleotides, the CDR3 is TGTGCCAGCAGCCCGATGTTAGGGGGTCGGGGGACCCAGTACTTC. Translated: CASSPMLGGRGTQYF.

The J gene is TRBJ2-1, the V gene TRBV29-1, with 8 bases fitting TRBD1. In germline, CDR1 is SQVTM, CDR2 ANQGSEA. The V and J ends lost 0 bases and 4 bases, in that order; junction bases with no gene match: 14. The CDR3 loop spans 18 amino acids. CDR3 DNA: TGCAGCGTTGAAGAGCCCAGGGGGCTACCCACTAGGTACAATGAGCAGTTCTTC. Translated: CSVEEPRGLPTRYNEQFF.

V and J are TRBV30 and TRBJ1-2; D remains ambiguous. Germline V CDR1 and CDR2: GTSNPN, SVGIG (reference sequence). The V gene lost 0 bases and the J gene lost 5 bases, with 13 bases spanning the gap. The CDR3 is made up of 14 amino acids. The CDR3 loop reads CAWSVRSRIYGYTF. In nucleotides, the CDR3 is TGTGCCTGGAGTGTTCGTTCGAGGATATATGGCTACACCTTC.

This chain joins TRBV7-6 and TRBJ2-1; D unresolved. V dropped 6 bases and J dropped 10 bases, with 13 bases sitting between them. The CDR3 totals 12 residues. Germline V gene data show CDR1 as SGHVS and CDR2 as FNYEAQ. CDR3 residues: CASREPGREQFF. The DNA for the CDR3 is TGTGCCAGCAGAGAACCGGGCAGAGAGCAGTTCTTC.